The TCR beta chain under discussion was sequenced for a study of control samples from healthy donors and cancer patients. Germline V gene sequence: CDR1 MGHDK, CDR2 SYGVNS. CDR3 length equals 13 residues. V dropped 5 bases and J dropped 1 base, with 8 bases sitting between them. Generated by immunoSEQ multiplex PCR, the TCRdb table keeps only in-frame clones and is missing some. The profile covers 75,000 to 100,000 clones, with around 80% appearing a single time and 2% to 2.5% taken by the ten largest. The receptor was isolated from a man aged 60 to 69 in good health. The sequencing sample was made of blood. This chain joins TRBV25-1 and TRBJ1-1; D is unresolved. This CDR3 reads CASSIPGNTEAFF. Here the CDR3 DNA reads TGTGCCAGCAGTATTCCGGGGAACACTGAAGCTTTCTTT.